What follows are 32 T cell receptor beta chains derived from one specimen sequenced in a study of PD-L1 blockade in urothelial cancer. Only in-frame clones appear in the TCRdb table, and some are missing; sequencing was by immunoSEQ multiplex PCR. The repertoire holds around 92,000 clones, with roughly 90% as singletons. The sample's time point: pretreatment peripheral blood. The sequencing used PBMCs, collected around atezolizumab (anti-PD-L1) treatment. These receptors came from an elderly woman with urothelial cancer.

The table lists this clone with a few counts. The J gene is TRBJ2-7, the V gene TRBV19, with 8 bases lining up with TRBD1. Germline assignment: CDR1 LNHDA and CDR2 SQIVND (reference sequence). CDR3 length: 14 residues. With V trimmed by 5 bases and J by 2 bases, 5 bases remained unmatched. CDR3 amino acids: CASSVRDRTYEQYF. The DNA for the CDR3 is TGTGCCAGTAGTGTCCGGGACAGGACCTACGAGCAGTACTTC.

This chain connects TRBV9 to TRBJ2-1; D might be TRBD1 (5 bases). Between the trimmed V and J ends, which lost 0 bases and 4 bases, there was a span of 17 bases. CDR1 and CDR2 from the germline V gene are SGDLS and YYNGEE. There are 17 residues in the CDR3. This CDR3 is CASSVELKGLRYNEQFF. The CDR3 bases are TGTGCCAGCAGCGTAGAGCTTAAGGGGTTGAGGTACAATGAGCAGTTCTTC. Combining the CDR3 with reference TRBV9 and TRBJ2-1 gives the whole variable domain DSGVTQTPKHLITATGQRVTLRCSPRSGDLSVYWYQQSLDQGLQFLIQYYNGEERAKGNILERFSAQQFPDLHSELNLSSLELGDSALYFCASSVELKGLRYNEQFFGPGTRLTVL.

The chain couples TRBV27 to TRBJ2-7, with 7 bases identical to TRBD1. Germline CDR1 is MNHEY and CDR2 is SMNVEV (reference sequence). There are 13 residues in the CDR3. V was clipped by 2 bases and J by 7 bases; unmatched bases: 5. CDR3 sequence (DNA): TGTGCCAGCAGTTTAGACAGCAGGGGGGAGCAGTACTTC. Translating gives CASSLDSRGEQYF.

This sequence joins TRBV28 and TRBJ1-5, with unresolved D. Per germline, CDR1 MDHEN and CDR2 SYDVKM. Between the trimmed V and J ends, which lost 4 bases and 4 bases, there was a span of 5 bases. The CDR3 length is 12 residues. CDR3 coding DNA: TGTGCCAGCAGTTACGGGAATCAGCCCCAGCATTTT. This encodes CASSYGNQPQHF. Looking up the rest from reference TRBV28 and TRBJ1-5 gives the full variable domain: DVKVTQSSRYLVKRTGEKVFLECVQDMDHENMFWYRQDPGLGLRLIYFSYDVKMKEKGDIPEGYSVSREKKERFSLILESASTNQTSMYLCASSYGNQPQHFGDGTRLSIL.

This clone has just a few counts. The chain combines TRBV11-1 with TRBJ2-2; 14 positions match TRBD2. Trimming removed 4 bases from V and 4 bases from J; junction bases left unmatched: 11. CDR3 length equals 19 residues. Germline V gene sequence: CDR1 SGHAT, CDR2 FQDESV (reference sequence). CDR3 DNA sequence: TGTGCCAGCAGCTCAGGCCGACTAGCGGGAGGGCCGTCCACCGGGGAGCTGTTTTTT. As protein: CASSSGRLAGGPSTGELFF.

The chain is built from TRBV4-1 and TRBJ2-7; 7 nucleotides agree with TRBD2. CDR1 is MGHRA, CDR2 YSYEKL, per germline. CDR3 length: 15 amino acids. Trimming removed 1 base from V and 4 bases from J; junction bases left unmatched: 7. CDR3 DNA sequence: TGCGCCAGCAGCCAAGTCGTGGGACTAACTTACGAGCAGTACTTC. It translates to CASSQVVGLTYEQYF.

The chain carries TRBV5-1 and TRBJ2-1; TRBD2 agrees at 14 bases. This CDR3 is 17 amino acids long. With V trimmed by 3 bases and J by 7 bases, 9 bases remained unmatched. In germline, CDR1 is SGHRS, CDR2 YFSETQ. CDR3 residues: CASSSGSGLAGGNEQFF. In DNA form, the CDR3 reads TGCGCCAGCAGCTCCGGCTCTGGACTAGCGGGAGGTAATGAGCAGTTCTTC.

The V gene is TRBV27, the J gene TRBJ2-1; 8 bases align to TRBD1. The germline gives CDR1 MNHEY, CDR2 SMNVEV (reference sequence). The trim removed 8 bases at V and 9 bases at J, leaving 15 bases unmatched. The CDR3 totals 15 residues. CDR3 region: CASHLGQALLSEQFF. DNA of the CDR3: TGTGCCAGCCACCTGGGACAGGCTCTACTCAGTGAGCAGTTCTTC.

The chain has TRBV6-4 and TRBJ1-5, with 7 bases that match TRBD1. Germline loops: CDR1 MRHNA, CDR2 SNTAGT. V lost 2 bases to trimming and J lost 5 bases; unmatched junction nucleotides: 3. The length of the CDR3 is 14 residues. The DNA for the CDR3 is TGTGCCAGCAGTGACGGGACAGCTTATCAGCCCCAGCATTTT. This sequence encodes CASSDGTAYQPQHF.

The chain uses TRBV6-1 and TRBJ1-5; D is undetermined. Trimming stripped 6 bases from V and 6 bases from J, with 12 bases between. This CDR3 spans 13 amino acids. Germline loops: CDR1 MNHNS, CDR2 SASEGT. The CDR3 DNA is TGTGCCAGCAGGAAAGAGTTGGTTCAGCCCCAGCATTTT. Encoded protein: CASRKELVQPQHF.

The J gene is TRBJ1-3, the V gene TRBV10-3; D may be TRBD1 (6 bases). V gave up 0 bases and J gave up 0 bases, with 9 bases separating them. This CDR3 has 16 residues. CDR1 and CDR2 from the germline V gene are ENHRY and SYGVKD. CDR3 amino acids: CAISESGGPSGNTIYF. In DNA form, the CDR3 reads TGTGCCATCAGTGAGTCTGGGGGCCCCTCTGGAAACACCATATATTTT.

This chain joins TRBV5-6 and TRBJ2-7; D is ambiguous. The length of the CDR3 is 13 residues. Trimming removed 1 base at V and 3 bases at J, with 8 bases between. Germline CDR1 is SGHDT and CDR2 is YYEEEE. DNA of the CDR3: TGTGCCAGCAGCTTGACAACCAACTACGAGCAGTACTTC. Residues: CASSLTTNYEQYF.

The chain employs TRBV18 and TRBJ2-7; 7 positions agree with TRBD1. Germline V gene data show CDR1 as KGHSH and CDR2 as LQKENI. The length of the CDR3 is 14 residues. Losses at the gene ends were 2 bases for V and 3 bases for J; bases not matched to a gene: 4. The CDR3 loop is CASSPRTGDYEQYF. For the CDR3, the DNA is TGTGCCAGCTCACCAAGGACAGGAGACTACGAGCAGTACTTC.

V and J are TRBV7-6 and TRBJ2-7; TRBD1 agrees at 7 bases. The CDR3 covers 13 residues. V gave up 5 bases and J gave up 4 bases; unmatched junction bases: 5. Per the germline V gene, CDR1 is SGHVS and CDR2 is FNYEAQ. CDR3 nucleotides: TGTGCCAGCAGCCTAGGGACAGTATACGAGCAGTACTTC. It encodes CASSLGTVYEQYF.

This chain uses TRBV9 with TRBJ2-7; TRBD1 might be the D (6 bases). Looked up from germline, CDR1 is SGDLS and CDR2 is YYNGEE. The CDR3 is 14 residues long. Deletions cut 3 bases from V and 3 bases from J, with 13 bases between. CDR3 bases: TGTGCCAGCAGCGCCCGGGACACCATCTACGAGCAGTACTTC. The encoded protein is CASSARDTIYEQYF.

The gene calls are TRBV2 and TRBJ1-4, with 10 bases aligning to TRBD1. The CDR3 loop spans 14 amino acids. The V gene's germline CDR1 is SNHLY and CDR2 FYNNEI. V shed 6 bases and J 5 bases; nucleotides not matched to a gene: 3. In DNA form, the CDR3 reads TGTGCCAGCAGCGACAGGGGGCTCAATGAAAAACTGTTTTTT. Translated: CASSDRGLNEKLFF.

V gene TRBV28 combines with J gene TRBJ1-5, with D uncertain. CDR1 and CDR2 (germline): MDHEN, SYDVKM. CDR3 length: 16 residues. The V gene lost 6 bases and the J gene lost 6 bases, with 21 bases spanning the gap. The CDR3 sequence is CASSPPGSAVGQPQHF. The CDR3 DNA reads as TGTGCCAGCAGCCCCCCCGGGTCTGCCGTGGGTCAGCCCCAGCATTTT.

The CDR3 bases are TGTGCCAGTAGTACCCTTCACGGGACAGGGGAAAATGAGCAGTTCTTC. This sequence encodes CASSTLHGTGENEQFF. The J gene is TRBJ2-1, the V gene TRBV19, with TRBD1 matching 10 bases. The germline gives CDR1 LNHDA, CDR2 SQIVND (reference sequence). This CDR3 has 16 amino acids. V lost 4 bases to trimming and J lost 7 bases; unmatched junction nucleotides: 10.

This chain joins TRBV19 and TRBJ1-3; no firm D call. CDR3 length: 16 residues. Trimming removed 5 bases at V and 0 bases at J, with 14 bases between. The germline V gene encodes CDR1 LNHDA and CDR2 SQIVND (reference sequence). In DNA, the CDR3 is TGTGCCAGTAGTGCCCCAAGAGGGAGCTCTGGAAACACCATATATTTT. It is translated as CASSAPRGSSGNTIYF.

V usage is TRBV7-9 and J usage is TRBJ1-1; no reliable D call. Germline CDR1 is SEHNR and CDR2 is FQNEAQ (reference sequence). Trimming left V 5 bases short and J 3 bases short, with 4 bases between. CDR3 size: 11 residues. The CDR3: CASSLYTEAFF. The CDR3 DNA sequence: TGTGCCAGCAGCCTTTACACTGAAGCTTTCTTT. Drawing the rest from reference TRBV7-9 and TRBJ1-1, the complete variable domain is DTGVSQNPRHKITKRGQNVTFRCDPISEHNRLYWYRQTLGQGPEFLTYFQNEAQLEKSRLLSDRFSAERPKGSFSTLEIQRTEQGDSAMYLCASSLYTEAFFGQGTRLTVV.

The rearrangement uses TRBV18 and TRBJ2-1; D not resolved. Trimming pared 1 base from V and 8 bases from J, leaving 3 bases between. CDR1 is KGHSH and CDR2 is LQKENI in the germline V gene. The CDR3 extends over 11 amino acids. The CDR3 spells CASSPLDEQFF. The CDR3 DNA sequence: TGTGCCAGCTCACCACTCGATGAGCAGTTCTTC. The entire variable domain, with the rest obtained from reference TRBV18 and TRBJ2-1, is as follows: NAGVMQNPRHLVRRRGQEARLRCSPMKGHSHVYWYRQLPEEGLKFMVYLQKENIIDESGMPKERFSAEFPKEGPSILRIQQVVRGDSAAYFCASSPLDEQFFGPGTRLTVL.

The V call is TRBV11-2, the J call TRBJ2-7; 7 bases align to TRBD1. CDR3 length equals 15 residues. V trimming: 1 base; J trimming: 4 bases; junction bases outside the gene matches: 7. CDR1 SGHAT and CDR2 FQNNGV come from the germline V gene. The CDR3 loop reads CASSLGTGGFYEQYF. The CDR3 DNA is TGTGCCAGCAGCTTAGGGACAGGTGGCTTTTACGAGCAGTACTTC.

This chain uses TRBV6-1 with TRBJ2-5, with TRBD1 identical over 7 bases. V dropped 2 bases and J dropped 1; count of bases not matched to a gene: 4. CDR1 and CDR2 (germline): MNHNS, SASEGT. CDR3 length: 15 amino acids. The CDR3 loop is CASSELRGPQETQYF. The CDR3 coding sequence is TGTGCCAGCAGTGAATTGAGGGGGCCCCAAGAGACCCAGTACTTC.

CDR3 DNA: TGTGCCAGCAGCTTAGCAGGTAGTAGCGGGAACTCCTACGAGCAGTACTTC. Protein: CASSLAGSSGNSYEQYF. J is TRBJ2-7 and V is TRBV11-2; TRBD2 aligns across 8 bases. With 1 base clipped from V and 0 bases from J, the junction kept 8 bases outside the gene matches. The CDR3 runs to 17 residues. The germline CDR1 and CDR2 sequences are SGHAT and FQNNGV.

CDR3 in DNA: TGTGCCAGCAGCTTAGATGGGCGGGGCGAGCAGTACTTC. Its protein product is CASSLDGRGEQYF. The chain employs TRBV7-2 and TRBJ2-7; D might be TRBD2 (6 bases). Germline CDR1 is SGHTA and CDR2 is FQGNSA. The CDR3 has 13 residues. The germline V and J ends were trimmed by 1 base and 6 bases, with 10 bases remaining between them.

This clone has just a few counts. This CDR3 is CATSRDLGDTAEAFF. The DNA of the CDR3 is TGTGCCACCAGCAGAGATCTGGGGGACACTGCGGAAGCTTTCTTT. The chain combines TRBV15 with TRBJ1-1; tentatively, D is TRBD1 (6 bases). V dropped 0 bases and J dropped 8 bases, with 16 bases sitting between them. The CDR3 covers 15 residues. In germline, CDR1 is LNHNV, CDR2 YYDKDF (reference sequence).

This CDR3 is CASSKGIWHLNTEAFF. The DNA of the CDR3 is TGTGCCAGCAGCAAAGGAATCTGGCACCTGAACACTGAAGCTTTCTTT. The V gene is TRBV21-1, the J gene TRBJ1-1; whether TRBD1, the table's D call, matches the DNA was not checked. TRBV21-1 is a listed pseudogene. The CDR3 is 16 amino acids.

V and J are TRBV27 and TRBJ2-1; TRBD2 aligns across 13 bases. Trimming at V came to 7 bases and at J to 9 bases, leaving 6 bases not matched to a gene. The CDR3 totals 14 residues. CDR1 and CDR2 from the germline V gene are MNHEY and SMNVEV (reference sequence). CDR3 nucleotide sequence: TGTGCCAGCAAACTAGCGGGAGGGCCCGGTGAGCAGTTCTTC. Its translation: CASKLAGGPGEQFF.

The V call is TRBV15, the J call TRBJ1-2; a weak D match, TRBD1 (5 bases). CDR3 length equals 14 residues. The germline V gene has CDR1 LNHNV and CDR2 YYDKDF (reference sequence). V lost 5 bases and J lost 0, with 10 bases in between. The CDR3 region is CATSGGTTNYGYTF. CDR3 nucleotides: TGTGCCACCAGCGGGGGGACGACTAACTATGGCTACACCTTC.

V gene TRBV5-4 combines with J gene TRBJ2-3; tentative D call: TRBD2 (5 bases). CDR3 size: 16 residues. Per the germline V gene, CDR1 is SGHNT and CDR2 is YYREEE (reference sequence). V was pared by 0 bases and J by 0 bases, with 11 bases between. The CDR3 DNA is TGTGCCAGCAGCTTGGTTCGCGGGCAGAGCACAGATACGCAGTATTTT. Translating it yields CASSLVRGQSTDTQYF.

This rearrangement joins TRBV5-1 to TRBJ2-7, with 7 bases aligning to TRBD2. Per the germline V gene, CDR1 is SGHRS and CDR2 is YFSETQ. Trimming at V came to 3 bases and at J to 4 bases, leaving 7 bases not matched to a gene. The CDR3 has 14 amino acids. The CDR3 spells CASSYGTKQYEQYF. CDR3 nucleotide sequence: TGCGCCAGCAGCTATGGGACTAAACAGTACGAGCAGTACTTC. Drawing the rest from reference TRBV5-1 and TRBJ2-7, the complete variable domain is KAGVTQTPRYLIKTRGQQVTLSCSPISGHRSVSWYQQTPGQGLQFLFEYFSETQRNKGNFPGRFSGRQFSNSRSEMNVSTLELGDSALYLCASSYGTKQYEQYFGPGTRLTVT.

The chain recombines TRBV5-1 with TRBJ2-3; perhaps TRBD1 as D (6 bases). Trimming cost V 0 bases and J 1 base, with 9 bases left between them. This CDR3 spans 15 amino acids. Germline V gene data show CDR1 as SGHRS and CDR2 as YFSETQ. CDR3 nucleotides: TGCGCCAGCAGCTTGGTGGCAGGGGGCACAGATACGCAGTATTTT. Translation: CASSLVAGGTDTQYF. Together with reference TRBV5-1 and TRBJ2-3, the CDR3 gives the full variable domain: KAGVTQTPRYLIKTRGQQVTLSCSPISGHRSVSWYQQTPGQGLQFLFEYFSETQRNKGNFPGRFSGRQFSNSRSEMNVSTLELGDSALYLCASSLVAGGTDTQYFGPGTRLTVL.